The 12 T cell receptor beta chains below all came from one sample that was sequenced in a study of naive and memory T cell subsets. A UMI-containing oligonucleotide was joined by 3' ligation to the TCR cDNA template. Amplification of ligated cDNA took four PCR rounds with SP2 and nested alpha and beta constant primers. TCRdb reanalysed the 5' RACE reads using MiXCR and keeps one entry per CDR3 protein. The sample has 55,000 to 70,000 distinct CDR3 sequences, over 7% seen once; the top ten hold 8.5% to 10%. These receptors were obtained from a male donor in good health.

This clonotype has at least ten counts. CDR3 sequence reads: CASRTRGKYEQYF. CDR3 in DNA: TGTGCCAGCAGGACCAGGGGGAAGTACGAGCAGTACTTC. The chain has TRBV6-6 and TRBJ2-7; 7 bases fit TRBD1. Germline trimming cut 6 bases from V and 4 bases from J; bases unmatched to any gene: 6. CDR1 and CDR2 (germline): MNHNY, SVGAGI (reference sequence). CDR3 length: 13 amino acids.

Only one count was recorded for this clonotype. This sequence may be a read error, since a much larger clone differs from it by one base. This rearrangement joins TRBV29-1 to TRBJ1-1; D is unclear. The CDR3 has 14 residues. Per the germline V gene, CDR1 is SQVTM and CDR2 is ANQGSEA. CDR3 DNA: TGCATCGTTGGCCCCAGGAATATACACGGTGAAGCTTTCTTT. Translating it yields CIVGPRNIHGEAFF.

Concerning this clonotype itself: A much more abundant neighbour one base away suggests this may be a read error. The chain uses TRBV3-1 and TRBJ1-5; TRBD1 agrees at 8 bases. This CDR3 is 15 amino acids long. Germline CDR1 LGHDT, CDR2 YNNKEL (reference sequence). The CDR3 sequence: CTSSRDRGGNQPQHF. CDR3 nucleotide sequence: TGTACCAGCAGCCGCGACAGGGGAGGGAATCAGCCCCAGCATTTT. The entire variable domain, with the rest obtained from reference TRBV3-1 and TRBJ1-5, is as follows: DTAVSQTPKYLVTQMGNDKSIKCEQNLGHDTMYWYKQDSKKFLKIMFSYNNKELIINETVPNRFSPKSPDKAHLNLHINSLELGDSAVYFCTSSRDRGGNQPQHFGDGTRLSIL.

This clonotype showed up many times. The CDR3: CSVPGPGGNEQFF. CDR3 nucleotide sequence: TGCAGCGTACCGGGCCCCGGTGGCAATGAGCAGTTCTTC. The rearrangement uses TRBV29-1 and TRBJ2-1; no firm D call. This CDR3 region has 13 residues. CDR1 is SQVTM and CDR2 is ANQGSEA in the germline V gene. With 6 bases removed from V and 6 bases from J, the gap between germline ends came to 15 bases.

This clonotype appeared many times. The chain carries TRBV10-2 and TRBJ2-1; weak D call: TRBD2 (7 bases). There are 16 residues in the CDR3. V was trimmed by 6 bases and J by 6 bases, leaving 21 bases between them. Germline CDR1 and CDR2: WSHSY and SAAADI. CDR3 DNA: TGCGCCAGCAGCAGCCCCCTCGCGGGGGCCCTCAATGAGCAGTTCTTC. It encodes CASSSPLAGALNEQFF.

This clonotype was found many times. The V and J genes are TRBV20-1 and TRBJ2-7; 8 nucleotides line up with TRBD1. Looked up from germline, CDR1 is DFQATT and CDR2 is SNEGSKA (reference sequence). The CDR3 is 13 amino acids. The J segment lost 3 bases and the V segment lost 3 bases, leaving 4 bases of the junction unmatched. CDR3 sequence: CSARRDRNYEQYF. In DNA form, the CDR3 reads TGCAGTGCTAGGAGGGACAGGAACTACGAGCAGTACTTC.

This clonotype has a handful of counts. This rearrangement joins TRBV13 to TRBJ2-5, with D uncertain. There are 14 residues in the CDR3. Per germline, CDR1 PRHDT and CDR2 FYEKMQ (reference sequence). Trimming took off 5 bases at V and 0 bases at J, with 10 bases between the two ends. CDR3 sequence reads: CASSPTADQETQYF. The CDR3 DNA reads TGTGCCAGCAGCCCCACCGCAGACCAAGAGACCCAGTACTTC.

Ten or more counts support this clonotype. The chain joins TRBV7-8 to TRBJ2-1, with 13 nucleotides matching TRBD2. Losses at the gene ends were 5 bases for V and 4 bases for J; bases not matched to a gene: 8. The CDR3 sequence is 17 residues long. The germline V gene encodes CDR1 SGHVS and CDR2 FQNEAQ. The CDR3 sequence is CASSPGLAGRGYNEQFF. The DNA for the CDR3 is TGTGCCAGCAGCCCGGGACTAGCGGGGCGGGGGTACAATGAGCAGTTCTTC. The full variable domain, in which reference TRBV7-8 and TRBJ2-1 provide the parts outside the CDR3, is GAGVSQSPRYKVAKRGQDVALRCDPISGHVSLFWYQQALGQGPEFLTYFQNEAQLDKSGLPSDRFFAERPEGSVSTLKIQRTQQEDSAVYLCASSPGLAGRGYNEQFFGPGTRLTVL.

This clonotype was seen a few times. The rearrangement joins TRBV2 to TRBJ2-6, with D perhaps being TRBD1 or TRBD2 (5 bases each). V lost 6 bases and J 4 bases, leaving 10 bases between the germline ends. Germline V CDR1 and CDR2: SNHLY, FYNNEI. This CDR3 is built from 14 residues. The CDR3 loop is CASSPGDGANVLTF. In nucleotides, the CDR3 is TGTGCCAGCAGCCCTGGGGACGGGGCCAACGTCCTGACTTTC.

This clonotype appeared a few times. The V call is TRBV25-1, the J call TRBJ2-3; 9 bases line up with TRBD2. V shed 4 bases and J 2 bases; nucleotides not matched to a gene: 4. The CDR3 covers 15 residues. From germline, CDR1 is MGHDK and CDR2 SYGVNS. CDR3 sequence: CASSGTSGFTDTQYF. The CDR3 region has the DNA TGTGCCAGCAGTGGAACTAGCGGGTTCACAGATACGCAGTATTTT.

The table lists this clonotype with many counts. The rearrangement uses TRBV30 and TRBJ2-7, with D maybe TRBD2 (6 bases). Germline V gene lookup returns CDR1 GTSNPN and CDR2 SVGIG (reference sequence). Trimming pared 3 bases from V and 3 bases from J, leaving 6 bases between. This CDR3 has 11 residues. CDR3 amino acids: CAWSGSYEQYF. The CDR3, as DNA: TGTGCCTGGAGCGGGAGCTACGAGCAGTACTTC.

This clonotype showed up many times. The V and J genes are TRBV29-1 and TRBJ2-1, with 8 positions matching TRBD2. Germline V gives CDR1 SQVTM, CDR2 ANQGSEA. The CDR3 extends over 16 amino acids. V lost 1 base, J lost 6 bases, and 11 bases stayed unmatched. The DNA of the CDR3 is TGCAGCGTTGAAGGAGAGGTCGCGGGAGGCCTCAATGAGCAGTTCTTC. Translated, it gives CSVEGEVAGGLNEQFF.